This T cell receptor beta chain was documented in a study of T cell clonality in common variable immunodeficiency (dated by TCRdb to the mid-2010s). Beyond this particular receptor, the publication reports: CVID TCRbeta sequences were reported to have fewer deletions and N-nucleotide insertions and to lack highly modified clones with 13 or more V deletions. According to the authors, finding the cause of the higher clonality in CVID would require sequencing the repertoires of T cell subpopulations. Fewer TCRbeta clones were shared among CVID subjects than among healthy controls (p < 0.0001). Differences among patients in the CVID cohort limited the correlations between repertoire features and clinical complications. TCRbeta clonality was higher in CVID subjects than in healthy controls (t-test p = 0.018), and the increase was most characteristic of about a third of subjects. Even though DNA input was equal, the average per sample came to about 81,820 unique sequences for controls compared with about 31,547 for CVID samples.

CDR1 ENHRY and CDR2 SYGVKD are derived from the germline V gene. The CDR3, from cysteine to phenylalanine, totals 11 residues. Only the CDR3 bases that were read are kept: 24 of them, in frame from base 1. CVID samples and control samples contributed equivalent amounts of genomic DNA as sequencing input. For every sample, a 60 bp segment covering the rearranged TCRbeta CDR3 region was amplified and then sequenced. The immunoSEQ assay, a bias-corrected multiplex PCR with high-throughput sequencing, was employed for TCRbeta amplification. Under the source paper's analysis protocol: Every unique nucleotide sequence counted as a clone and was annotated with V, D and J genes, copy number and frequency. Sequences were labeled productive if in frame, and non-productive if out of frame or containing stop codons. As previously described, clonality was calculated on the basis of Shannon's entropy. Mean CDR3 Kyte-Doolittle hydropathy was derived from the predicted amino acid sequences of productive clones. Hierarchical clustering of scaled V gene usage was performed with the R hclust function using Manhattan distance and complete linkage. Sharing of clones by CDR3 amino acid sequence was evaluated through resampling of 12 repertoires per group over 100 rounds. The repertoires were searched for more than 65 published EBV-specific and approximately 240 published CMV-specific TCRbeta sequences. Two CVID samples that yielded fewer than 10,000 sequences were excluded from the analysis, so approximately 40 CVID repertoires were retained. TCRdb stores this immuneACCESS table with in-frame sequences only. Part of the clones is absent; in the studies checked, under half of the shortfall reflects unresolved V genes, and no reason is known for the rest. The DNA gave D and trimming, while V, J and clone size come from that table. The table puts 30,000 or so clones in this sample, none counted just once. Around 4% of the sample rests with the top ten.

This clone was found many times. Its antigen remains undetermined. The read finishes 3 residues shy of the CDR3 end, and the germline J gene is used to complete it. Most of the CVID patients and most of the healthy controls were of Caucasian heritage. From each donor, roughly 4.5 to 8.5 ml of heparinized peripheral whole blood was collected. Genomic DNA from adults with common variable immune deficiency (CVID) and from healthy adult controls was used for sequencing of TCRbeta CDR3 repertoires. The control group comprised 22 healthy adult volunteers, around 12 female and 10 male, aged about 20 to 70 years with a mean age of approximately 30. Diluted blood was density-centrifuged over Hypaque 1077 or Ficoll-Paque to isolate peripheral blood mononuclear cells. Unsorted mononuclear cells served as the source of genomic DNA, which was extracted either by Qiagen column purification or by a centrifugation-based method.

The chain couples TRBV10-3 to TRBJ1-1; TRBD1 could be the D gene, as 5 bases match. The sample was peripheral blood mononuclear cells. This TCR was sampled from a person aged 18 to 75 in good health. Partial CDR3 DNA: TGTGCCATCAGTGAAGGACAAGGA. Its amino acids are CAISEGQG. The complete CDR3 protein is CAISEGQGAFF.